The entry below describes one T cell receptor (beta chain). Antigen specificity is unknown. This sample is part of a study of cytomegalovirus exposure and HLA in healthy donors. Study observations and caveats: Reports indicate that TCR beta sequences accurately predicted the HLA-A and HLA-B alleles of most subjects. A later analysis revealed that TCR association rates differed between HLA loci, peaking at DRB1 and bottoming out at HLA-C. Reportedly, cytomegalovirus status was diagnosed with high sensitivity and specificity.

13 Jbeta primers and 60 Vbeta primers were used for the PCR. TCRdb keeps only in-frame clones here, not all; method: immunoSEQ multiplex PCR. The sample carries 40,000 or so clones, about 78% recorded once. V lost 1 base to trimming and J lost 0 bases, with 8 bases between them. This CDR3 comprises 15 residues. CDR1 is SGHVS, CDR2 FNYEAQ, per germline. Sequencing was performed on PBMCs. The origin of this receptor is a woman between 25 and 40 years old in good health and CMV-seronegative. The genes are TRBV7-6 and TRBJ2-3, with D perhaps matching TRBD1 (5 bases). Here the CDR3 reads CASSLGGASTDTQYF. For the CDR3, the DNA is TGTGCCAGCAGCTTAGGTGGGGCTAGCACAGATACGCAGTATTTT.